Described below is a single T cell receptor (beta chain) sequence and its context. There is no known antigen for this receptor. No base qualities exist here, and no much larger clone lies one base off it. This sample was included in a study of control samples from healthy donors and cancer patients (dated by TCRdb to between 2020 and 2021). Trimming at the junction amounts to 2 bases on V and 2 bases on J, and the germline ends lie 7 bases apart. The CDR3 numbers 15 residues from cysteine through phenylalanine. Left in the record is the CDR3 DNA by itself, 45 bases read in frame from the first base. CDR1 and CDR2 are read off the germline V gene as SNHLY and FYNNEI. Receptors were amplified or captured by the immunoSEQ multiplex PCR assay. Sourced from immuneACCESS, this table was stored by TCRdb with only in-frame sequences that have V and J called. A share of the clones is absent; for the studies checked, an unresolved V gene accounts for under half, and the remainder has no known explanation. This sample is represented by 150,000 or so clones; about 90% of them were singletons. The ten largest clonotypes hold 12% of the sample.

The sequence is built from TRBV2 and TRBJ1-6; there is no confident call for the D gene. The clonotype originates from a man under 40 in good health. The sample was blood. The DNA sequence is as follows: TGTGCCAGCAGTGAAAGGGCCGCCTATAATTCACCCCTCCACTTT. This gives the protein CASSERAAYNSPLHF.